The 8 T cell receptor beta chains below were found in one sample sequenced in a study of T cells expressing NK-cell markers (dated by TCRdb to between 2020 and 2021). The library was made by 5' RACE. Sequencing relied on an Illumina HiSeq 2000. TCRdb reprocessed the raw reads; every CDR3 protein sequence is a single record, and DNA is not supplied. This specimen's table enumerates under 500,000 distinct CDR3 sequences. The top ten constitute 7.3% of the sample. Sequenced material: blood T cells: a sorted CD56 or NKG2C T cell subset, CD4+ or CD8+ T cells, or bulk PBMC T cells (not recorded which). The receptors here all came from a woman aged 18 to 69 in good health.

The CDR3: CASSPTGPHGYTF. The rearrangement joins TRBV7-2 to TRBJ1-2; TCRdb's D call of TRBD1 is untestable without DNA. Germline V lookup: CDR1 SGHTA, CDR2 FQGNSA. This CDR3 is 13 amino acids long. The variable domain in full, completed from reference TRBV7-2 and TRBJ1-2, reads GAGVSQSPSNKVTEKGKDVELRCDPISGHTALYWYRQSLGQGLEFLIYFQGNSAPDKSGLPSDRFSAERTGGSVSTLTIQRTQQEDSAVYLCASSPTGPHGYTFGSGTRLTVV.

This chain links TRBV4-1 with TRBJ1-6. Germline values: CDR1 MGHRA, CDR2 YSYEKL. The CDR3 has 13 residues. The chain's CDR3 is CASSQRVGTTLHF.

The gene calls are TRBV9 and TRBJ2-3. The CDR3 covers 16 residues. Germline V CDR1 and CDR2: SGDLS, YYNGEE. CDR3: CASSVSRTTSTDTQYF.

The rearrangement uses TRBV14 and TRBJ1-2; without DNA, the TCRdb call of TRBD1 cannot be checked. The length of the CDR3 is 15 residues. Germline loops: CDR1 SGHDN, CDR2 FVKESK. CDR3 loop: CASSQVLGTSYGYTF.

The CDR3 here is CSALHLDTGRTQYF. J is TRBJ2-5 and V is TRBV20-1; TCRdb gives TRBD1 as the D gene, but with no DNA this cannot be confirmed. Germline V gene lookup returns CDR1 DFQATT and CDR2 SNEGSKA (reference sequence). The CDR3 extends over 14 amino acids.

The J gene is TRBJ1-2, the V gene TRBV12-3 or TRBV12-4. The CDR3 contains 13 residues. The CDR3 reads CASSLRRSYGYTF.

The J gene is TRBJ2-5, the V gene TRBV5-5; checking the TCRdb D call of TRBD2 is not possible without DNA. The germline V gene encodes CDR1 SGHKS and CDR2 YYEKEE (reference sequence). CDR3 length: 15 amino acids. The CDR3: CASSLGLAGVRAQYF.

The J gene is TRBJ2-6, the V gene TRBV12-3 or TRBV12-4; the D call from TCRdb, TRBD2, cannot be confirmed without DNA. The CDR3 has 18 amino acids. CDR3 sequence: CASSPRLAGSSGANVLTF.